This passage covers 10 T cell receptor beta chains from one sample sequenced in a study. The sequencer listed for this sample is Illumina MiSeq. Using fastp trimming at Q25 and MiXCR clonotype assembly, TCRdb reanalyzed the public sequencing data and kept in-frame beta chains. Each CDR3 protein gets just one entry, which takes the most common genes and DNA from the rows behind it. Recorded for this sample are roughly 4,000 distinct CDR3 sequences; 10% to 13% of them occurred a single time. Approximately 13% of the sample rests with the top ten. The material sequenced was CD4+ T cells from synovial fluid. These receptors were taken from a human donor with rheumatoid arthritis.

By frequency in the sample, this clonotype is medium-sized. The chain has TRBV5-1 and TRBJ1-1; TRBD1 is a possible D gene (5 bases). Per germline, CDR1 SGHRS and CDR2 YFSETQ. Trimming pared 1 base from V and 8 bases from J, leaving 12 bases between. The CDR3 totals 13 residues. The CDR3 is CASSLQGSSEAFF. In nucleotides, the CDR3 is TGCGCCAGCAGCTTGCAGGGTTCGTCCGAAGCTTTCTTT.

This clonotype was counted ten times or more. CDR3 sequence: CASSYAGRETEAFF. The CDR3 region has the DNA TGTGCCAGCAGTTACGCGGGAAGGGAGACTGAAGCTTTCTTT. The gene calls are TRBV6-2 or TRBV6-3 and TRBJ1-1; D gene ambiguous. CDR1 MNHEY and CDR2 SVGEGT come from the germline V gene. With 2 bases removed from V and 5 bases from J, the gap between germline ends came to 12 bases. The CDR3 length is 14 residues.

The chain links TRBV7-2 to TRBJ1-6; D gene ambiguous. The CDR3 extends over 17 amino acids. Trimming took 1 base from V and 5 from J, leaving 15 bases between them. Germline lookup yields CDR1 SGHTA and CDR2 FQGNSA. The CDR3 is CASSLGDPGYHNSPLHF. In nucleotides, the CDR3 is TGTGCCAGCAGCTTAGGGGATCCGGGATATCATAATTCACCCCTCCACTTT.

To note about this clonotype: One base separates it from a far larger clone, so it is likely a read error. V usage is TRBV5-5 and J usage is TRBJ2-2; TRBD2 might be the D (6 bases). The CDR3 sequence is 16 residues long. Germline CDR1 is SGHKS and CDR2 is YYEKEE (reference sequence). CDR3: CASARPGGGNTGEPFF. As DNA, the CDR3 is TGTGCCAGCGCAAGGCCGGGCGGAGGGAACACCGGGGAGCCGTTTTTT.

This clonotype is large by share. V is TRBV29-1 and J is TRBJ1-1; no reliable D call. Looked up from germline, CDR1 is SQVTM and CDR2 is ANQGSEA. Trimming cost V 7 bases and J 0 bases, with 12 bases left between them. The CDR3 is 13 residues long. CDR3 loop: CSAGAPVNTEAFF. CDR3 coding DNA: TGCAGCGCAGGTGCTCCCGTGAACACTGAAGCTTTCTTT. Full variable domain (missing parts from reference TRBV29-1 and TRBJ1-1): SAVISQKPSRDICQRGTSLTIQCQVDSQVTMMFWYRQQPGQSLTLIATANQGSEATYESGFVIDKFPISRPNLTFSTLTVSNMSPEDSSIYLCSAGAPVNTEAFFGQGTRLTVV.

Turning to this clonotype: No conserved phenylalanine or tryptophan ends this CDR3, so it is likely a read error. The DNA is omitted, as the CDR3 cannot be located on it reliably, and the CDR3 follows TCRdb's listing. This chain links TRBV11-1 with TRBJ2-1; TRBD2 was called by the table and not checked on the DNA. The CDR3 totals 16 residues, both ends included. Germline V gives CDR1 SGHAT, CDR2 FQDESV (reference sequence). CDR3 amino acids: CASSFGLAGGQSVQFG.

V usage is TRBV7-2 and J usage is TRBJ1-5; D ambiguous. Germline CDR1 reads SGHTA; CDR2 reads FQGNSA. The CDR3 extends over 14 amino acids. Trimming left V 6 bases short and J 5 bases short, with 14 bases between. CDR3 residues: CASSSETGDQPQHF. The CDR3 DNA is TGTGCCAGCAGTTCAGAGACCGGGGATCAGCCCCAGCATTTT.

This clonotype was picked up many times. For the CDR3, the DNA is TGTGCCAGTAGTATCGGAGCGGGGTACACAGATACGCAGTATTTT. Its protein product is CASSIGAGYTDTQYF. The chain combines TRBV19 with TRBJ2-3, with 7 bases aligning to TRBD2. The CDR3 has 15 amino acids. The germline CDR1 and CDR2 sequences are LNHDA and SQIVND (reference sequence). J lost 2 bases, V lost 3 bases, and 5 bases had no gene match.

This clonotype was detected many times. The rearrangement links TRBV20-1 to TRBJ1-2; D remains ambiguous. Trimming removed 6 bases at V and 3 bases at J, with 20 bases between. The CDR3 sequence is 15 residues long. CDR1 DFQATT and CDR2 SNEGSKA come from the germline V gene (reference sequence). CDR3 coding DNA: TGCAGTGCCAAAGACCCGGTTCGGAACTACTATGGCTACACCTTC. It is translated as CSAKDPVRNYYGYTF.

In the case of this clonotype: Being one base from a much bigger clone, this may be a read error. This chain connects TRBV6-5 to TRBJ2-5; D is unresolved. Trimming pared 6 bases from V and 1 base from J, leaving 9 bases between. CDR1 and CDR2 from the germline V gene are MNHEY and SVGAGI. This CDR3 spans 13 amino acids. The CDR3 DNA reads as TGTGCCAGCAGGATAGTGGGCCAAGAGACCCAGTACTTC. Translating gives CASRIVGQETQYF.